What follows are 6 T cell receptor beta chains derived from one specimen sequenced in a study of blood T cell repertoires in COVID-19. Clones were sequenced by immunoSEQ multiplex PCR, and TCRdb holds only the in-frame ones, with some missing. The repertoire holds 100,000 to 120,000 clones, roughly 84% seen once, with around 3.3% in the top ten. The sequenced sample was peripheral blood. The origin of the receptors is a middle-aged man with acute or convalescent COVID-19.

This clone occurred a few times. This rearrangement joins TRBV7-9 to TRBJ1-1, with TRBD1 matching 7 bases. The germline gives CDR1 SEHNR, CDR2 FQNEAQ (reference sequence). V was clipped by 5 bases and J by 2 bases; unmatched bases: 17. This CDR3 spans 18 amino acids. The CDR3 DNA follows: TGTGCCAGCAGCGACCCTTTCTTCTGGACAGGTAATAACACTGAAGCTTTCTTT. Its translation is CASSDPFFWTGNNTEAFF.

The sample holds one count of this clone. V is TRBV19 and J is TRBJ1-5, with D possibly TRBD1 on 6 matching bases. Germline V CDR1 and CDR2: LNHDA, SQIVND (reference sequence). The germline V and J ends were trimmed by 6 bases and 1 base, with 13 bases remaining between them. This CDR3 has 15 amino acids. Written as DNA, the CDR3 is TGTGCCAGTAGCTCGAGGGGGAGCAGCAATCAGCCCCAGCATTTT. The encoded protein is CASSSRGSSNQPQHF.

CDR3 coding DNA: TGTGCCAGCAGCTTAACAGGGGAGGGCGGGGAGCTGTTTTTT. Its translation: CASSLTGEGGELFF. The chain recombines TRBV7-3 with TRBJ2-2; 7 nucleotides line up with TRBD2. The CDR3 contains 14 residues. The V and J ends lost 0 bases and 7 bases, in that order; junction bases with no gene match: 2. CDR1 SGHTA and CDR2 FQGTGA come from the germline V gene.

The CDR3 nucleotides are TGTGCCAGCAGCCTCGGGTCTTCAACTTACGAGCAGTACTTC. Translation: CASSLGSSTYEQYF. V usage is TRBV11-2 and J usage is TRBJ2-7; no clear D gene. This CDR3 comprises 14 residues. Germline lookup yields CDR1 SGHAT and CDR2 FQNNGV. The V end lost 5 bases, the J end lost 4 bases, and 15 bases lay between the germline ends.

This sequence joins TRBV6-5 and TRBJ2-2, with D possibly matching TRBD1 (5 bases). The CDR3 loop spans 14 amino acids. Trimming took off 7 bases at V and 0 bases at J, with 9 bases between the two ends. The germline CDR1 and CDR2 sequences are MNHEY and SVGAGI. The CDR3 bases are TGTGCCAGCAAGGGGTCCGCGAACACCGGGGAGCTGTTTTTT. It encodes CASKGSANTGELFF.

The J gene is TRBJ2-5, the V gene TRBV12-3 or TRBV12-4, with 9 bases fitting TRBD2. The V segment lost 4 bases and the J segment 3 bases; nucleotides outside the gene matches: 0. The CDR3 extends over 13 amino acids. The CDR3 reads CASSSSGEETQYF. The DNA of the CDR3 is TGTGCCAGCAGTTCTAGCGGGGAAGAGACCCAGTACTTC.